The T cell receptor beta chain under discussion was sequenced for a study of early stage breast cancer tumors. About the study: Each sample averaged around 9.4-fold read coverage.

The CDR3 has 11 amino acids. The method was immunoSEQ multiplex PCR; TCRdb's version includes in-frame clones alone and lacks a portion of them. The sample shows fewer than 50,000 clones, around two thirds of them seen only once. General study findings and limits: In about 90% of the 16 patients, blood comparison separated tumor from normal breast. Tumors had roughly 2.5-fold higher T cell density and higher clonality than adjacent normal breast tissue.

Turning to this clone: Its antigen remains unidentified.

Sequenced input: blood. This receptor was obtained from a person between 50 and 60 years old with breast cancer. This chain joins TRBV21-1 and TRBJ2-3; the D call of TRBD2 is as the table states it, not checked on the DNA. TRBV21-1 is reported as a pseudogene. The CDR3 sequence is CASSLEDTQYF. The CDR3, as DNA: TGTGCCAGCAGCCTGGAGGATACGCAGTATTTT.